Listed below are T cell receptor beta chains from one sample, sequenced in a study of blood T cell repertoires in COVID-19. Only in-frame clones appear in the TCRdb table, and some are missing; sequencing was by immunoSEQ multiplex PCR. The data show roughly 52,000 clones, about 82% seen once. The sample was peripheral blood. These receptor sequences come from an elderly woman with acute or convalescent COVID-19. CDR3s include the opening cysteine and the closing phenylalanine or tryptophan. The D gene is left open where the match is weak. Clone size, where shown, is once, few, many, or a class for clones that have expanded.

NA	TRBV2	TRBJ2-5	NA	TGTGCCAGCAGTGTAAGGGACTACCAAGAGACCCAGTACTTC	CASSVRDYQETQYF
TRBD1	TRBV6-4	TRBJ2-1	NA	TGTGCCAGCAGTCCGGGACAGGGTGGATGGAATGAGCAGTTCTTC	CASSPGQGGWNEQFF
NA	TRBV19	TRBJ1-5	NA	TGTGCCAGTACCCCTAGGGGGGGCGTTCAGCCCCAGCATTTT	CASTPRGGVQPQHF
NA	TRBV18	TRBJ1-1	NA	TGTGCCAGCTCACCAACAGGGAACACTGAAGCTTTCTTT	CASSPTGNTEAFF
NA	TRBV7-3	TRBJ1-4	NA	TGTGCCAGCAGCTTGGGAGTAGGGGAAAAACTGTTTTTT	CASSLGVGEKLFF
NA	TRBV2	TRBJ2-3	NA	TGTGCCAGCAGTTTTGAGGGGGCAGATACGCAGTATTTT	CASSFEGADTQYF
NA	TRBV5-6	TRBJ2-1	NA	TGTGCCAGCAGCTTAAGGCGGAATACCTACAATGAGCAGTTCTTC	CASSLRRNTYNEQFF
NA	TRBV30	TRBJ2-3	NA	TGTGCTTCCCACCCCGGGAACACAGATACGCAGTATTTT	CASHPGNTDTQYF
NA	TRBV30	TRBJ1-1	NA	TGTGCCTGGAGTGTACGTGGCAGGGTAGGGACTGAAGCTTTCTTT	CAWSVRGRVGTEAFF
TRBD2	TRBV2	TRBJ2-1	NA	TGTGCCAGCATTCGTCGACTAGCGGGAAATGAGCAGTTCTTC	CASIRRLAGNEQFF
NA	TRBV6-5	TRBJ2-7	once	TGTGCCAGCAGTTACTCGTCCGGGAAGTTCTTCGAGCAGTACTTC	CASSYSSGKFFEQYF
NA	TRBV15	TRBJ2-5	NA	TGTGCCACCAGCAGCGGTTCATCAGAGACCCAGTACTTC	CATSSGSSETQYF
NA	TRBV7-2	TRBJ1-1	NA	TGTGCCAGCTCCATTCAGGGTTTTACTGAAGCTTTCTTT	CASSIQGFTEAFF
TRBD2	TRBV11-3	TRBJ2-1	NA	TGTGCCAGCGGTTCTCGAGCGGGGGGCCGGAATGAGCAGTTCTTC	CASGSRAGGRNEQFF
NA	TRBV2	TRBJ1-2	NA	TGTGCCAGCGGTCAGGGGAACTATGGCTACACCTTC	CASGQGNYGYTF
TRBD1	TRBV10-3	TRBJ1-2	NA	TGTGCCATCAGTGAGGGGGACAGATTCTATGGCTACACCTTC	CAISEGDRFYGYTF
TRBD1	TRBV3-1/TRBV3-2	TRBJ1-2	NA	TGTGCCAGCAGCCAAGGGGCAGGGGGGTTTAGTGGCTACACCTTC	CASSQGAGGFSGYTF
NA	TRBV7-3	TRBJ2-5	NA	TGTGCCAGCAGCCTAGGATACCAAGAGACCCAGTACTTC	CASSLGYQETQYF
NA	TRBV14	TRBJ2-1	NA	TGTGCCAGCAGCCAAGGAGGAAACGGGATTGAGTTCTTC	CASSQGGNGIEFF
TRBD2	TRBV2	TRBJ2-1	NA	TGTGCCAGCACTCAGGGGACTAGCGGGGTCCGAGAACAGTTCTTC	CASTQGTSGVREQFF
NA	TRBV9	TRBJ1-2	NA	TGTGCCAGCAGCGAGGGAGGGGACGGGTATGGCTACACCTTC	CASSEGGDGYGYTF
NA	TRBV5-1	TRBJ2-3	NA	TGCGCCAGCAGCTTAGGAGGTGTTGCAGATACGCAGTATTTT	CASSLGGVADTQYF
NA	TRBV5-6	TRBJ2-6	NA	TGTGCCAGCAGCTGGGGAGAAGCGGGTCCGACCAACGTCCTGACTTTC	CASSWGEAGPTNVLTF
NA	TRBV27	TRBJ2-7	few	TGTGCCAGCAATGACGCGGGGCAGGGTGGCTACGAGCAGTACTTC	CASNDAGQGGYEQYF
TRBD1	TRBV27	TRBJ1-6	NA	TGTGCCGCCCGACAGGGACATTCACCCCTCCACTTT	CAARQGHSPLHF
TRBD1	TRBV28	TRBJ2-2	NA	TGTGCCAGCAGAAAGGACAGGGGGAACACCGGGGAGCTGTTTTTT	CASRKDRGNTGELFF
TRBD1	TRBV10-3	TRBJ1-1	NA	TGTGCCATCAGTGTCGGACAGGGTTCGACCACTGAAGCTTTCTTT	CAISVGQGSTTEAFF
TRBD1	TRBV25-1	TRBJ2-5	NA	TGTGCCAGCAGCGATTGGACAGGGGGCGGTGAGACCCAGTACTTC	CASSDWTGGGETQYF
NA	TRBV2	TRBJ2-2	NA	TGTGCTAGCAAGGGCCAGGGCGGTACCGGGGAGCTGTTTTTT	CASKGQGGTGELFF
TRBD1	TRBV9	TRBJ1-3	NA	TGTGCCAGCAGCGTAGCATCAAGGGGGCCTGGAAACACCATATATTTT	CASSVASRGPGNTIYF
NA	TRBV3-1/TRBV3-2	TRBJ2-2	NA	TGTGCCAGCAGCCAGGCCGACTATTACCCCGGGGAGCTGTTTTTT	CASSQADYYPGELFF
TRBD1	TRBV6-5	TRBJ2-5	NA	TGTGCCAGCAGATACACAGGGGGCGCAGAGACCCAGTACTTC	CASRYTGGAETQYF
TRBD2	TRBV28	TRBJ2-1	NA	TGTGCCAGCGGAACTAGCGTATCCTACAATGAGCAGTTCTTC	CASGTSVSYNEQFF
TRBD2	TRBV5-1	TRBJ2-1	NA	TGCGCCAGCAGCTTGGGTGGCGGGAGTGGTGATGAGCAGTTCTTC	CASSLGGGSGDEQFF
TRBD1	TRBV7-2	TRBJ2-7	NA	TGTGCCAGCAGGATCGGGACAGGGGGCGATGAGCAGTACTTC	CASRIGTGGDEQYF
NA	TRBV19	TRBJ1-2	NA	TGTGCCAGTAGTATAGATCAGGGGACCGTCTCCTATGGCTACACCTTC	CASSIDQGTVSYGYTF
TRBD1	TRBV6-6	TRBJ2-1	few	TGTGCCAGCAGTCCCCGGGGAAGGGGGCCCTACAATGAGCAGTTCTTC	CASSPRGRGPYNEQFF
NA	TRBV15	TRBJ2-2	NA	TGTGCCACCAGCAGTGGTCGGGCCGGGGAGCTGTTTTTT	CATSSGRAGELFF
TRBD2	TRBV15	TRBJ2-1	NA	TGTGCCACCAGCAGAGATCGCGCCCTCGCGGGACTAGCGGGACATGAGCAGTTCTTC	CATSRDRALAGLAGHEQFF
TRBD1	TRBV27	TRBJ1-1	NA	TGTGCCAGCAGTTTATTCTTTAAGGGGGCTGGGACTGAAGCTTTCTTT	CASSLFFKGAGTEAFF
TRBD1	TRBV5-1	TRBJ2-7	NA	TGCGCCAGCAGCTGGAGACAGGGGTCCTACGAGCAGTACTTC	CASSWRQGSYEQYF
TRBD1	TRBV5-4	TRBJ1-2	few	TGTGCCAGCAGCTGGGACAGCAATTTCTATGGCTACACCTTC	CASSWDSNFYGYTF
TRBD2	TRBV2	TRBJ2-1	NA	TGTGCCAGCAGTGACGGGGGGTCCTACAATGAGCAGTTCTTC	CASSDGGSYNEQFF
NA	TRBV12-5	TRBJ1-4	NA	TGTGCTAGTGGTTTGGGGGGGCTGATTGAAAAACTGTTTTTT	CASGLGGLIEKLFF
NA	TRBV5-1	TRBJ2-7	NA	TGCGCCAGCAGCTCGAACAGGGACGAGCAGTACTTC	CASSSNRDEQYF
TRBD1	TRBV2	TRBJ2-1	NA	TGTGCCAGCAGTGAACAGGGGGTTGAGCAGTTCTTC	CASSEQGVEQFF
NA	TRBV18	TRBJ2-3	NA	TGTGCCAGCTCACCAGGCGGGGGCACAGATACGCAGTATTTT	CASSPGGGTDTQYF
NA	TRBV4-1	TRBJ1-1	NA	TGCGCCAGCAGCCAAGATTTTCACGGGGTTGAAGCTTTCTTT	CASSQDFHGVEAFF